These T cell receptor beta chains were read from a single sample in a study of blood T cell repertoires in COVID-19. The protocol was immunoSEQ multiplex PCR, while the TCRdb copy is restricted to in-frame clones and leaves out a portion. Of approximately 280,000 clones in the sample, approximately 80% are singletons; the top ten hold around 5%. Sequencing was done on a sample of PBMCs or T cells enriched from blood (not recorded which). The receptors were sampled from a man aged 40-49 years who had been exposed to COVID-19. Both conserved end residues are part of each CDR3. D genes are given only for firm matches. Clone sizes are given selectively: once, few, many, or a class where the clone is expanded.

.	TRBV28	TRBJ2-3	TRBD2	TGTGCCAGCAGCACGAATAGCGGGAGGGCCAGTGTTGTAGATACGCAGTATTTT	CASSTNSGRASVVDTQYF
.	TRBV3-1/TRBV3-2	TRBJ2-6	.	TGTGCCAGCAGCCAGGGAGAGGGCCTGACTTTC	CASSQGEGLTF
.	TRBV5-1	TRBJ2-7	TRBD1	TGCGCCAGCAGCTTGGGCTCAGGGGGCGCTGAGCAGTACTTC	CASSLGSGGAEQYF
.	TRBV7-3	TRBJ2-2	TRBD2	TGTGCCAGCAGCTTAATCCTTGACTATAGCGGGAGCGGGACCGGGGAGCTGTTTTTT	CASSLILDYSGSGTGELFF
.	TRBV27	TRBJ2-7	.	TGTGCCAGCAGACTAGCTTTGGTGGCCGGCGAGCAGTACTTC	CASRLALVAGEQYF
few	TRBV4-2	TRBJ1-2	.	TGTGCCAGCAGCCAAAGCTATCTACAGGGTGGCTACACCTTC	CASSQSYLQGGYTF
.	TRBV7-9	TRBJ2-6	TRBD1	TGTGCCAGCAGCTTAGGGGCCACAGGGGGCGCTGGGGCCAACGTCCTGACTTTC	CASSLGATGGAGANVLTF
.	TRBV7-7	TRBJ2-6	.	TGTGCTAGCAGCCCAGGGCTTGGGGCCAACGTCCTGACTTTC	CASSPGLGANVLTF
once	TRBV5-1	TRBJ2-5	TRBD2	TGCGCCAGCAGCTTGACTAGCGGCCAAGAGACCCAGTACTTC	CASSLTSGQETQYF
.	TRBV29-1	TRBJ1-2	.	TGCAGCGTCAATAGGGACCGGACGCGGGAGGGCTACACCTTC	CSVNRDRTREGYTF
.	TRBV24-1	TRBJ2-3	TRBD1	TGTGCCACCAGTGATCAAGCGGGACAGGGGGTAGCAGATACGCAGTATTTT	CATSDQAGQGVADTQYF
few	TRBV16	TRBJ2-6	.	TGTGCCAGCAGCCAATCTACGGTCGGGGCCAACGTCCTGACTTTC	CASSQSTVGANVLTF
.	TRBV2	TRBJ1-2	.	TGTGCCAGCAGTGAAATGTGGGGCTCTTATGGCTACACCTTC	CASSEMWGSYGYTF
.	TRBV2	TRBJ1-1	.	TGTGCCAGCAGTGTCGACAGACGGGGGGTCACTGAAGCTTTCTTT	CASSVDRRGVTEAFF
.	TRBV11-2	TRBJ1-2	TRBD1	TGTGCCAGCAGCACAACAGGGGTACGGGACTATGGCTACACCTTC	CASSTTGVRDYGYTF
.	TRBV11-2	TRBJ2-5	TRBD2	TGTGCCAGCAGCCCCACCATTGGACTAGCGGGAGGAGAGACCCAGTACTTC	CASSPTIGLAGGETQYF
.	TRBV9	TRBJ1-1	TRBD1	TGTGCCAGCAGCGTAGTGAGGACAGGGGGCGGGACTGAAGCTTTCTTT	CASSVVRTGGGTEAFF
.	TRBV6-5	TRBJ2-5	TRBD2	TGTGCCAGCCTGTCTAGCGGGAGGCGACAAGAGACCCAGTACTTC	CASLSSGRRQETQYF
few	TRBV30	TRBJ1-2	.	TGTGCCTGGAGTGGCCGGGGAGGGTCCTATGGCTACACCTTC	CAWSGRGGSYGYTF
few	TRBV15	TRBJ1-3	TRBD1	TGTGCCACCAGCAGGGACAGGGCCGCTGGAAACACCATATATTTT	CATSRDRAAGNTIYF
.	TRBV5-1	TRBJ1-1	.	TGCGCCAGCAGACAGACAGCTGAAGCTTTCTTT	CASRQTAEAFF
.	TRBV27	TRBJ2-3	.	TGTGCCAGCAGTGGGGGACTTCGCACAGATACGCAGTATTTT	CASSGGLRTDTQYF
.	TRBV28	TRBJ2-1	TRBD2	TGTGCCAGCAGGAGGACTAGCGGGGGCTCCTACAATGAGCAGTTCTTC	CASRRTSGGSYNEQFF